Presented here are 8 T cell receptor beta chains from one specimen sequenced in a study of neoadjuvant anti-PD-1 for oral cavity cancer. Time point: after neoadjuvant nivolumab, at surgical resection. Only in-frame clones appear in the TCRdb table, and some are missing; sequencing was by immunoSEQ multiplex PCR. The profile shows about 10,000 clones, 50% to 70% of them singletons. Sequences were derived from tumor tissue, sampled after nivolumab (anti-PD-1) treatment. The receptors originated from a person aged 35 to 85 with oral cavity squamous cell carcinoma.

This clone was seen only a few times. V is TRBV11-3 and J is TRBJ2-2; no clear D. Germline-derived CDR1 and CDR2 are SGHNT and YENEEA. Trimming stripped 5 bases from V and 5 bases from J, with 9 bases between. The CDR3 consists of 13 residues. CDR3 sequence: CASSLVETGELFF. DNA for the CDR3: TGTGCCAGCAGCCTAGTGGAGACCGGGGAGCTGTTTTTT. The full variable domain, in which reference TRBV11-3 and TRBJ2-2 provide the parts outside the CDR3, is EAGVVQSPRYKIIEKKQPVAFWCNPISGHNTLYWYLQNLGQGPELLIRYENEEAVDDSQLPKDRFSAERLKGVDSTLKIQPAELGDSAVYLCASSLVETGELFFGEGSRLTVL.

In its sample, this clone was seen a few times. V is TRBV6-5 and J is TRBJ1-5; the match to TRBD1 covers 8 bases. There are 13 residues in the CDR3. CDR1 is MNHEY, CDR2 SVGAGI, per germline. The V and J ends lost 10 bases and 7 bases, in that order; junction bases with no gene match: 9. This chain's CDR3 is CATRQGTGQPQHF. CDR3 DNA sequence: TGTGCCACCCGACAGGGGACCGGGCAGCCCCAGCATTTT.

The CDR3 region is CATSRGVSGSGSTDTQYF. The CDR3 DNA sequence: TGTGCCACCAGCAGAGGGGTTAGCGGGAGCGGAAGCACAGATACGCAGTATTTT. The chain combines TRBV15 with TRBJ2-3, with TRBD2 matching 9 bases. The V gene end was trimmed by 1 base and the J gene end by 0 bases; junction bases not matched to a gene: 8. Germline CDR1 reads LNHNV; CDR2 reads YYDKDF (reference sequence). This CDR3 has 18 residues.

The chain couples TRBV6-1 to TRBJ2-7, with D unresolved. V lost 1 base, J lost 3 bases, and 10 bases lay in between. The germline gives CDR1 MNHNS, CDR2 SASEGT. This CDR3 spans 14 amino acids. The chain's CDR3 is CASSEGPSVYEQYF. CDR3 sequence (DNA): TGTGCCAGCAGTGAAGGGCCAAGCGTCTACGAGCAGTACTTC.

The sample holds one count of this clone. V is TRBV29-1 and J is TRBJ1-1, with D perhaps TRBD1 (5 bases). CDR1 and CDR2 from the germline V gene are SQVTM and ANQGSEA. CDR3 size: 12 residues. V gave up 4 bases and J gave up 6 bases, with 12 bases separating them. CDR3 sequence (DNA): TGCAGCGTTGTGCTTACAGGATCTGAAGCTTTCTTT. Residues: CSVVLTGSEAFF.

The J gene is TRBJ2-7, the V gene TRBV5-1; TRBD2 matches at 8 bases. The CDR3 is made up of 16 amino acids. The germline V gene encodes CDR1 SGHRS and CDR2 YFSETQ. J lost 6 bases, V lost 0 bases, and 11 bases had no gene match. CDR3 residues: CASSLVPGGLGAEQYF. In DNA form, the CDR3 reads TGCGCCAGCAGCTTGGTGCCGGGGGGGCTGGGGGCCGAGCAGTACTTC.

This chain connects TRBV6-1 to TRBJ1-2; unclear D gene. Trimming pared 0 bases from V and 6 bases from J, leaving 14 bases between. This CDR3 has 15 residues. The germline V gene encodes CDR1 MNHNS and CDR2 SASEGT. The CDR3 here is CASSEAGGVRNGYTF. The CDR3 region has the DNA TGTGCCAGCAGTGAAGCCGGCGGCGTGAGGAATGGCTACACCTTC.

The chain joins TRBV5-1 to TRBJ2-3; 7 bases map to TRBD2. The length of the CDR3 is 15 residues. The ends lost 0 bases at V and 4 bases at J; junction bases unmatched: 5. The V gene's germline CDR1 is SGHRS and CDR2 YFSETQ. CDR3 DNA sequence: TGCGCCAGCAGCTTGGAGCCTAGCGGCGCAGATACGCAGTATTTT. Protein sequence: CASSLEPSGADTQYF. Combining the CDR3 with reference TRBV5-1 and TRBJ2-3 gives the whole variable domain KAGVTQTPRYLIKTRGQQVTLSCSPISGHRSVSWYQQTPGQGLQFLFEYFSETQRNKGNFPGRFSGRQFSNSRSEMNVSTLELGDSALYLCASSLEPSGADTQYFGPGTRLTVL.